What follows are 3 T cell receptor beta chains derived from one specimen sequenced in a study of OX40 agonist ivuxolimab in advanced cancers. The table came from immunoSEQ multiplex PCR; TCRdb's copy has only in-frame clones and leaves some out. This sample yields over 15,000 clones, of which around 79% are seen a single time; 25% to 40% belongs to the top ten. The sequenced sample was CD4+ or CD8+ T cells sorted from blood, obtained in a trial of the OX40 agonist ivuxolimab. These receptors were obtained from an adult with an advanced solid tumor such as melanoma, head and neck, liver or kidney cancer.

V gene TRBV13 combines with J gene TRBJ2-7; the match to TRBD1 covers 10 bases. In germline, CDR1 is PRHDT, CDR2 FYEKMQ (reference sequence). The CDR3 totals 15 residues. Trimming at V came to 5 bases and at J to 3 bases, leaving 7 bases not matched to a gene. The CDR3 reads CASSPTGGGNYEQYF. DNA of the CDR3: TGTGCCAGCAGCCCGACAGGGGGCGGAAACTACGAGCAGTACTTC. Complete variable domain (other parts from reference TRBV13 and TRBJ2-7): AAGVIQSPRHLIKEKRETATLKCYPIPRHDTVYWYQQGPGQDPQFLISFYEKMQSDKGSIPDRFSAQQFSDYHSELNMSSLELGDSALYFCASSPTGGGNYEQYFGPGTRLTVT.

The chain recombines TRBV7-9 with TRBJ2-7; 9 nucleotides agree with TRBD1. The CDR3 totals 16 residues. Germline CDR1 SEHNR, CDR2 FQNEAQ (reference sequence). After removal of 4 bases from V and 4 bases from J, the junction contained 11 bases not matched to a gene. The CDR3 loop is CASSSGQGIRFYEQYF. CDR3 nucleotide sequence: TGTGCCAGCAGCTCCGGACAGGGGATTCGGTTTTACGAGCAGTACTTC. The complete variable domain, with remaining parts taken from reference TRBV7-9 and TRBJ2-7, reads DTGVSQNPRHKITKRGQNVTFRCDPISEHNRLYWYRQTLGQGPEFLTYFQNEAQLEKSRLLSDRFSAERPKGSFSTLEIQRTEQGDSAMYLCASSSGQGIRFYEQYFGPGTRLTVT.

The chain carries TRBV14 and TRBJ1-1; D uncertain. This CDR3 spans 13 amino acids. V was trimmed by 1 base and J by 11 bases, leaving 14 bases between them. Germline CDR1 SGHDN, CDR2 FVKESK. The CDR3 loop reads CASSQVGGGGAFF. CDR3 in DNA: TGTGCCAGCAGCCAAGTAGGTGGCGGCGGGGCTTTCTTT.